This TCR beta chain appears in the sequencing data of a study of blood T cells in healthy people across ages. Study as a whole: About one barcoded TCR beta cDNA was captured per two T cells.

This clonotype appeared a few times. The antigen remains unidentified. This CDR3 is missing its conserved last phenylalanine or tryptophan, likely due to a read error. Overall study results and limits: Diversity of TCR beta per million T cells declined in a roughly linear way with age.

Germline V gene sequence: CDR1 SGHTA, CDR2 FQGNSA. There are 16 residues in the CDR3. V gave up 5 bases and J gave up 2 bases, with 17 bases separating them. For the second PCR, which ran for roughly 6 to 12 cycles, a sample-barcoded 5' primer and a J-beta primer mix were used. A template-switch adaptor that had 12 random nucleotides put a tag on each cDNA molecule. TCRdb redid the calling of the 5' RACE reads with MiXCR, one entry per CDR3 protein. Among about 720,000 distinct CDR3 sequences, about 24% were seen once, and the ten largest hold 20% to 25%. This receptor was taken from a man between 65 and 85 years old in good health. The rearrangement uses TRBV7-2 and TRBJ2-3; possible D gene TRBD1, 6 bases. Source material: blood. CDR3 sequence: CASSRTASPITDTQYL. DNA for the CDR3: TGTGCCAGCAGCCGGACAGCCAGCCCTATCACAGATACGCAGTATTTG.